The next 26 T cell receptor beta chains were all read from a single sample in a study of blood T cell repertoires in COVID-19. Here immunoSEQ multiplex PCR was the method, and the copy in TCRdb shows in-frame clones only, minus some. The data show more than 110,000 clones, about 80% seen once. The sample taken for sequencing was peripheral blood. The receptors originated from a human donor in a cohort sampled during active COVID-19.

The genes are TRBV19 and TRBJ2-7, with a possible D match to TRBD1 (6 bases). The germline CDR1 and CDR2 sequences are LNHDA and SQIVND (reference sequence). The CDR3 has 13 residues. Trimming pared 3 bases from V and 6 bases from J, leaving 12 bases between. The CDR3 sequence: CASSMRTEGEQYF. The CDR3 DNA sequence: TGTGCCAGTAGTATGAGGACAGAAGGCGAGCAGTACTTC. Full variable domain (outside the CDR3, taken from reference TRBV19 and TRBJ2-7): DGGITQSPKYLFRKEGQNVTLSCEQNLNHDAMYWYRQDPGQGLRLIYYSQIVNDFQKGDIAEGYSVSREKKESFPLTVTSAQKNPTAFYLCASSMRTEGEQYFGPGTRLTVT.

The CDR3 spells CASSEWAGGPDTQYF. Here the CDR3 DNA reads TGTGCCAGCAGTGAATGGGCGGGGGGACCAGATACGCAGTATTTT. The chain recombines TRBV25-1 with TRBJ2-3, with TRBD2 matching 8 bases. J gave up 4 bases and V 1 base, and 4 bases lay outside the gene matches. In germline, CDR1 is MGHDK, CDR2 SYGVNS. The CDR3 has 15 amino acids.

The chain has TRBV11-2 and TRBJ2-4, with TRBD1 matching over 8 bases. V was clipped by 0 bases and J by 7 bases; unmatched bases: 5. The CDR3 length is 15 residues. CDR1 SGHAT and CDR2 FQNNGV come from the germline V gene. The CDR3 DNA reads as TGTGCCAGCAGCTTAGACCCGGACAGGGTGAACATTCAGTACTTC. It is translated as CASSLDPDRVNIQYF.

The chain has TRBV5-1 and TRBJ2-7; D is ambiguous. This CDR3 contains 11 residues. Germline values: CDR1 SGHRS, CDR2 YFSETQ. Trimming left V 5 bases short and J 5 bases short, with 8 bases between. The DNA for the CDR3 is TGCGCCAGCAGTTTAATCGACGAGCAGTACTTC. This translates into CASSLIDEQYF.

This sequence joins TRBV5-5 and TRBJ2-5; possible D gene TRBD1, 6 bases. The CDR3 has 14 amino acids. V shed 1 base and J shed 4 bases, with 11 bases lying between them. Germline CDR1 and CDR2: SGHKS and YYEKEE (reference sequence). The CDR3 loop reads CASSLRAGVETQYF. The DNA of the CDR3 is TGTGCCAGCAGCTTGAGGGCAGGGGTAGAGACCCAGTACTTC.

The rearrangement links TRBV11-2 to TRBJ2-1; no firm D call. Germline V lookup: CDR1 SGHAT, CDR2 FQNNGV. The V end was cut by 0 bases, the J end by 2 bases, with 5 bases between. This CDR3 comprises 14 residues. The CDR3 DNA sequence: TGTGCCAGCAGCTTAGATCGGGCCTACAATGAGCAGTTCTTC. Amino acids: CASSLDRAYNEQFF.

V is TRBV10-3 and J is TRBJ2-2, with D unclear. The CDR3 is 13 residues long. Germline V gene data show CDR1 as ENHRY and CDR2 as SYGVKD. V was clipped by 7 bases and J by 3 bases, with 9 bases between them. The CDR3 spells CAIKPMDTGELFF. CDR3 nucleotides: TGTGCCATCAAGCCCATGGACACCGGGGAGCTGTTTTTT.

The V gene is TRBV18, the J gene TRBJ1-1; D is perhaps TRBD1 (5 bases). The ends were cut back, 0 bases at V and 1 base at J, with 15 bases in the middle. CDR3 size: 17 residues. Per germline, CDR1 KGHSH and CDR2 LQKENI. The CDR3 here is CASSPPGQGMGNTEAFF. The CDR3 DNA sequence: TGTGCCAGCTCACCACCAGGCCAGGGAATGGGGAACACTGAAGCTTTCTTT.

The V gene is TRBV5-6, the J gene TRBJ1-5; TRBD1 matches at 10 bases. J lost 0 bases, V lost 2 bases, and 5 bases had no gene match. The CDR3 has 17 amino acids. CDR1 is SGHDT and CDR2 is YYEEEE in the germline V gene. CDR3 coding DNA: TGTGCCAGCAGCTTATGGACAGGGGGATATAGCAATCAGCCCCAGCATTTT. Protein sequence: CASSLWTGGYSNQPQHF.

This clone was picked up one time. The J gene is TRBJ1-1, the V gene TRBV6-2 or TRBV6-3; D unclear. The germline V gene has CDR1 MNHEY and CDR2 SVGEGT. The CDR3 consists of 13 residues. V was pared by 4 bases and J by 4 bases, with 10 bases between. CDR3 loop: CASSFAGITEAFF. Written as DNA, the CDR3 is TGTGCCAGCAGTTTCGCGGGGATCACTGAAGCTTTCTTT.

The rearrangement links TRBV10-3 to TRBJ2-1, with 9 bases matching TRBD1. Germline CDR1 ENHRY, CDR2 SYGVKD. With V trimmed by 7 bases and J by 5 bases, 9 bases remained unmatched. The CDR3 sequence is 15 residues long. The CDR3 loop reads CAINPRDRDHNEQFF. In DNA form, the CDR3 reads TGTGCCATCAATCCCCGGGACAGGGACCACAATGAGCAGTTCTTC.

The chain's CDR3 is CATSRDLGKGANYGYTF. The CDR3 nucleotides read TGTGCCACCAGCAGAGATCTTGGGAAAGGGGCAAACTATGGCTACACCTTC. The genes are TRBV15 and TRBJ1-2, with D perhaps matching TRBD1 (5 bases). The ends were cut back, 0 bases at V and 2 bases at J, with 16 bases in the middle. This CDR3 is built from 17 residues. CDR1 is LNHNV, CDR2 YYDKDF, per germline (reference sequence).

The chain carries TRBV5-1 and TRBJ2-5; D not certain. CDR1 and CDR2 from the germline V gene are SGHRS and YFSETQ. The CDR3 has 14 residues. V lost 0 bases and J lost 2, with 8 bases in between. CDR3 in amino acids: CASSLGGSQETQYF. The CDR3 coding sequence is TGCGCCAGCAGCTTGGGCGGATCACAAGAGACCCAGTACTTC.

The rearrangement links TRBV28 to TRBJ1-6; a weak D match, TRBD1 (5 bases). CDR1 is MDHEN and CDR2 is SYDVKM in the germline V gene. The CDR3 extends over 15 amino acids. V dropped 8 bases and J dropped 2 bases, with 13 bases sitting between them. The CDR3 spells CASGQGVTYNSPLHF. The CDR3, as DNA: TGTGCCAGCGGACAAGGGGTAACCTATAATTCACCCCTCCACTTT.

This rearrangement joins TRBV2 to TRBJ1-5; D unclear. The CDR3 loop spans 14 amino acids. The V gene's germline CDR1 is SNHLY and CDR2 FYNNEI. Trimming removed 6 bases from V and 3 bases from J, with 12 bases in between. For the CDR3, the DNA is TGTGCCAGCAGGGAACCCTCCCTCAATCAGCCCCAGCATTTT. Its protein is CASREPSLNQPQHF.

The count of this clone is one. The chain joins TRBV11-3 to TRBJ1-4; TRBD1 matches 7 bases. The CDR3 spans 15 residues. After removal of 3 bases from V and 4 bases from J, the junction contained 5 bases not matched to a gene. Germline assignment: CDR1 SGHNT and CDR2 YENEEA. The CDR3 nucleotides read TGTGCCAGCAGCTTGACAGGGAATCGTAATGAAAAACTGTTTTTT. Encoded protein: CASSLTGNRNEKLFF.

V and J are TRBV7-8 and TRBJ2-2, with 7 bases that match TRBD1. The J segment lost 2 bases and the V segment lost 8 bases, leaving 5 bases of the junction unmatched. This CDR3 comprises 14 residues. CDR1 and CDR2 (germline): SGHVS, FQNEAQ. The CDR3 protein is CASSWDSNTGELFF. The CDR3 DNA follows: TGTGCCAGCTCGTGGGACAGCAACACCGGGGAGCTGTTTTTT.

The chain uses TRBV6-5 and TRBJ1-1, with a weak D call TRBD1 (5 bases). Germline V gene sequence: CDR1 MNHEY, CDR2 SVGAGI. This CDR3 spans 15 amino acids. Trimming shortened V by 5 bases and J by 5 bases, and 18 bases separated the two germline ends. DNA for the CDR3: TGTGCCAGCAGTCCTAAGGGGTCGGGTTATACTGAAGCTTTCTTT. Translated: CASSPKGSGYTEAFF.

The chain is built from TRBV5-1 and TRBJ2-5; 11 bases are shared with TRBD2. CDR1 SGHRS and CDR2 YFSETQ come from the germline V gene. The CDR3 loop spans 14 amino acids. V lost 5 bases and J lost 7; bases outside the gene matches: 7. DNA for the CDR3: TGCGCCAGCAGACCGACTAGCGGGGAGGGGACCCAGTACTTC. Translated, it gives CASRPTSGEGTQYF.

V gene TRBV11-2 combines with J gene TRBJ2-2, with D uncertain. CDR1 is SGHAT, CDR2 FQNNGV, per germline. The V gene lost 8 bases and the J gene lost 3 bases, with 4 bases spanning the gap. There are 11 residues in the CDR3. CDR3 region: CASLDTGELFF. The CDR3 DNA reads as TGTGCCAGCCTCGACACCGGGGAGCTGTTTTTT.

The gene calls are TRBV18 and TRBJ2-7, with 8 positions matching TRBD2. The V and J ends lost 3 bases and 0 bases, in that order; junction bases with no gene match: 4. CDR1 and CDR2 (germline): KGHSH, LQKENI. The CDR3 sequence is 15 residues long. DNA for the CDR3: TGTGCCAGCTCACCGACTAGCGAGAGCTCCTACGAGCAGTACTTC. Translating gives CASSPTSESSYEQYF. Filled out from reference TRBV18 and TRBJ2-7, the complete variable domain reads NAGVMQNPRHLVRRRGQEARLRCSPMKGHSHVYWYRQLPEEGLKFMVYLQKENIIDESGMPKERFSAEFPKEGPSILRIQQVVRGDSAAYFCASSPTSESSYEQYFGPGTRLTVT.

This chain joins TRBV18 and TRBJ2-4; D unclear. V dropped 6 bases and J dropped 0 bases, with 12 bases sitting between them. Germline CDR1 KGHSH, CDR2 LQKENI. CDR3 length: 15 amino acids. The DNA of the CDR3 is TGTGCCAGCTCCCTTCTCGAGGTAGCCAAAAACATTCAGTACTTC. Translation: CASSLLEVAKNIQYF.

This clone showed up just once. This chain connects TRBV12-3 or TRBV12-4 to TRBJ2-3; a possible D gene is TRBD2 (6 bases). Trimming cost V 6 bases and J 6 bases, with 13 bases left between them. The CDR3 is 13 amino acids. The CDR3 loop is CASSDGGSDTQYF. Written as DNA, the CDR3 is TGTGCCAGCAGCGACGGGGGTTCGGATACGCAGTATTTT.

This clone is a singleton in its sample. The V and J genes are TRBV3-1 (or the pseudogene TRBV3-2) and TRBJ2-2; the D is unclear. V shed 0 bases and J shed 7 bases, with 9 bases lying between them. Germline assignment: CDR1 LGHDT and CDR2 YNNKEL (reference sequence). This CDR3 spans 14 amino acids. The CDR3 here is CASSQDLNSGELFF. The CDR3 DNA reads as TGTGCCAGCAGCCAAGATCTTAATAGCGGGGAGCTGTTTTTT.

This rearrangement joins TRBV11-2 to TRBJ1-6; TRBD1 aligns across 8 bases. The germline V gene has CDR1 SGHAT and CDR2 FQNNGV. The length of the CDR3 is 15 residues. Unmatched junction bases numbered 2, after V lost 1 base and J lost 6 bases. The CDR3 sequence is CASSLGQGSNSPLHF. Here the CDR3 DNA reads TGTGCCAGCAGCTTAGGACAGGGGAGTAATTCACCCCTCCACTTT.

As DNA, the CDR3 is TGTGCCAGCAGCTTAGCGACTGCGGGGAGGGTTGAGCAGTTCTTC. Its translation: CASSLATAGRVEQFF. This rearrangement joins TRBV7-9 to TRBJ2-1, with TRBD2 matching 7 bases. CDR1 is SEHNR and CDR2 is FQNEAQ in the germline V gene (reference sequence). After removal of 0 bases from V and 9 bases from J, the junction contained 8 bases not matched to a gene. This CDR3 is built from 15 residues.